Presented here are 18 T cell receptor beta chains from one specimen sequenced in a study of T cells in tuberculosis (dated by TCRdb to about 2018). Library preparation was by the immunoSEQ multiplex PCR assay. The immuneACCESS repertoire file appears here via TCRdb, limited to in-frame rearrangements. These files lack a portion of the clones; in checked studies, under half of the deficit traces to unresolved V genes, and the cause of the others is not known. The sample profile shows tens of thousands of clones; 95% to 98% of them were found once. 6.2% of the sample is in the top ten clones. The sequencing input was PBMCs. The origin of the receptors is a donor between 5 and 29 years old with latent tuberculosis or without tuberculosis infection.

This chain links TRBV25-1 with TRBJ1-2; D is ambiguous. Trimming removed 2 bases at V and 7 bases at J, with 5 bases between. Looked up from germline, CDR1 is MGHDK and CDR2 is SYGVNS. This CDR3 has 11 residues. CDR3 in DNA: TGTGCCAGCAGTGAAGTTAGTGGCTACACCTTC. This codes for CASSEVSGYTF.

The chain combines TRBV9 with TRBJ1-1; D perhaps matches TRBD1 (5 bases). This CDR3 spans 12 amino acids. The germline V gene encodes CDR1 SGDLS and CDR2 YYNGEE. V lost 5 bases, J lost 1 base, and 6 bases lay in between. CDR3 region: CASRGQNTEAFF. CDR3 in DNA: TGTGCCAGCAGAGGACAGAACACTGAAGCTTTCTTT. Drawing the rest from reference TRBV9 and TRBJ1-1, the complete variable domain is DSGVTQTPKHLITATGQRVTLRCSPRSGDLSVYWYQQSLDQGLQFLIQYYNGEERAKGNILERFSAQQFPDLHSELNLSSLELGDSALYFCASRGQNTEAFFGQGTRLTVV.

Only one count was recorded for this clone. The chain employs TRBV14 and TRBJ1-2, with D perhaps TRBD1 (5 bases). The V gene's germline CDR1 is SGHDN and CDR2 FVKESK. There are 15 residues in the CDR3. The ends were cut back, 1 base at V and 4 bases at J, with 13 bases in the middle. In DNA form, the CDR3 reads TGTGCCAGCAGCCAAGGTCGGGGGTCCCGCTATGGCTACACCTTC. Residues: CASSQGRGSRYGYTF.

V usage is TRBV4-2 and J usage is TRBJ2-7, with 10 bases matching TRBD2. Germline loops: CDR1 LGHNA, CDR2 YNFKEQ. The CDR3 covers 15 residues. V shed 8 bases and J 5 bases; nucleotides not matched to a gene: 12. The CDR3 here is CASQAAQRGGHEQYF. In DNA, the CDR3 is TGTGCCAGCCAAGCCGCACAGCGGGGGGGCCACGAGCAGTACTTC.

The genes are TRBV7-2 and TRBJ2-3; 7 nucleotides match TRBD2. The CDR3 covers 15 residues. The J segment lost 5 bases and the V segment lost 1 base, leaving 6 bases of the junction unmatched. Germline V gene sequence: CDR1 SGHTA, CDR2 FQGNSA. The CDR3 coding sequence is TGTGCCAGCAGCTTAGTCGCGGGGGTAAAAGATACGCAGTATTTT. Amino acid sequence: CASSLVAGVKDTQYF. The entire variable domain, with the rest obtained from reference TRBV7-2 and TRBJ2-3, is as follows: GAGVSQSPSNKVTEKGKDVELRCDPISGHTALYWYRQSLGQGLEFLIYFQGNSAPDKSGLPSDRFSAERTGGSVSTLTIQRTQQEDSAVYLCASSLVAGVKDTQYFGPGTRLTVL.

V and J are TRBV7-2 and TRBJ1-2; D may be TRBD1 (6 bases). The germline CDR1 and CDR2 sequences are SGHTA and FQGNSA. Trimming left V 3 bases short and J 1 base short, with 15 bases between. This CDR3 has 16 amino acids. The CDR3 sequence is CASSLGGQLDNYGYTF. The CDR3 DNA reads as TGTGCCAGCAGCTTGGGGGGGCAACTGGATAACTATGGCTACACCTTC.

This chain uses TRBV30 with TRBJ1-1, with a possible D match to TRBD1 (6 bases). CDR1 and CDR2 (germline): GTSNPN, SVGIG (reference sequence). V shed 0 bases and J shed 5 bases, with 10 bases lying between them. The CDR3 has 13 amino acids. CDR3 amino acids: CAWSVQGVTEAFF. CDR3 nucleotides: TGTGCCTGGAGTGTACAGGGAGTAACTGAAGCTTTCTTT.

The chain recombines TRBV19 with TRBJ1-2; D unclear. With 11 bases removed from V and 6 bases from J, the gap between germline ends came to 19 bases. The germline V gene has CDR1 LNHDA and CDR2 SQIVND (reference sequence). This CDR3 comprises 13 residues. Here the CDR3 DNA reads TGTGCCCTTTACGATCTCGAGACTGATGGCTACACCTTC. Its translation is CALYDLETDGYTF.

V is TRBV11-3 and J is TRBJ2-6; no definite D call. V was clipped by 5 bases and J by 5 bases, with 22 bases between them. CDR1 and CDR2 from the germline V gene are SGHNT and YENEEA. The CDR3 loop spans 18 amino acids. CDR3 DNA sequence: TGTGCCAGCAGCGGCTGTTCATCTCGACAAAGTCGGGCCAACGTCCTGACTTTC. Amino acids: CASSGCSSRQSRANVLTF.

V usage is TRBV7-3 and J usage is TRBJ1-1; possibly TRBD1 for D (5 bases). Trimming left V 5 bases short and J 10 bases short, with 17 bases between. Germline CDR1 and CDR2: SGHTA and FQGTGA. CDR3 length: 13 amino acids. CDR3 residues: CASSRTGGETAFF. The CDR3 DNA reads TGTGCCAGCAGCCGCACCGGGGGGGAAACAGCTTTCTTT.

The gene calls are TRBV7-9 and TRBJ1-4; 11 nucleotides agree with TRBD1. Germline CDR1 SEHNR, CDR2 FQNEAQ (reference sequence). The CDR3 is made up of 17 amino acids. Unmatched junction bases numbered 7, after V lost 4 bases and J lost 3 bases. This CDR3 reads CASSWPGQGVANEKLFF. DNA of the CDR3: TGTGCCAGCAGCTGGCCGGGACAGGGGGTAGCTAATGAAAAACTGTTTTTT.

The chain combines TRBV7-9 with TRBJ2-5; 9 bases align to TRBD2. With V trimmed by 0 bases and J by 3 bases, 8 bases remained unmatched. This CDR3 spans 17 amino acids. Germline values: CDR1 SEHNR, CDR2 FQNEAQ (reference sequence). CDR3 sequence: CASSLAGLAGYKETQYF. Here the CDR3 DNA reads TGTGCCAGCAGCTTAGCGGGGCTAGCGGGATACAAAGAGACCCAGTACTTC.

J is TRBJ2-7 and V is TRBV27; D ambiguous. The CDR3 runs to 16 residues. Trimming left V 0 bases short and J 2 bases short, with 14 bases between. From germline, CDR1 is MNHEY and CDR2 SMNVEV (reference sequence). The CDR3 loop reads CASSLSSLRVPYEQYF. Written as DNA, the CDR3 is TGTGCCAGCAGTTTATCGAGCCTACGGGTCCCCTACGAGCAGTACTTC.

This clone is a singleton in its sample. As DNA, the CDR3 is TGCGCCAGCAGCGTAAATGGGCAGAGCATGAACACTGAAGCTTTCTTT. This codes for CASSVNGQSMNTEAFF. V gene TRBV5-1 combines with J gene TRBJ1-1; unclear D gene. Germline lookup yields CDR1 SGHRS and CDR2 YFSETQ. The germline V and J ends were trimmed by 4 bases and 0 bases, with 16 bases remaining between them. The CDR3 is 16 residues long.

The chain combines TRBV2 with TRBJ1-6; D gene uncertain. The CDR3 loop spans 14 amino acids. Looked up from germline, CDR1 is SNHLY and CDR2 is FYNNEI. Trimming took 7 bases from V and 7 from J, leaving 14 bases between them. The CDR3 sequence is CASIPGISNSPLHF. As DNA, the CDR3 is TGTGCCAGCATCCCGGGGATATCGAATTCACCCCTCCACTTT.

The CDR3 loop reads CATSSGLDLGQDINYGYTF. The CDR3, as DNA: TGTGCCACCAGCAGCGGTTTAGACTTGGGACAGGATATAAACTATGGCTACACCTTC. The chain is built from TRBV15 and TRBJ1-2, with 8 bases that match TRBD1. The CDR3 loop spans 19 amino acids. Germline V gene lookup returns CDR1 LNHNV and CDR2 YYDKDF (reference sequence). J was trimmed by 2 bases and V by 3 bases; bases with no gene match: 17.

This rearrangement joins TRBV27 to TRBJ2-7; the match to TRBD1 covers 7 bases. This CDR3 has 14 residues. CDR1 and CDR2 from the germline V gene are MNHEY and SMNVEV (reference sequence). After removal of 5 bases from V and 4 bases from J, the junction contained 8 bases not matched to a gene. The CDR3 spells CASSPGDSNYEQYF. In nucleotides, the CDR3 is TGTGCCAGCAGTCCCGGGGACAGCAATTACGAGCAGTACTTC.

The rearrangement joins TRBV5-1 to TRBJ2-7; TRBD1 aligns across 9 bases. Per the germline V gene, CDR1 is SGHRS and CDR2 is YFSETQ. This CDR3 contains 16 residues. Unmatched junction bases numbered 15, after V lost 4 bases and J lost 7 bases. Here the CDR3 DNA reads TGCGCCAGCAGCCCCTGGTCAGGACAGGGGCTCGGAGAGCAGTACTTC. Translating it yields CASSPWSGQGLGEQYF.